These T cell receptor beta chains were read from a single sample in a study of cytomegalovirus exposure and HLA in healthy donors. Profiling relied on immunoSEQ multiplex PCR, and the TCRdb table lists in-frame clones only, not all of them. This sample has about 160,000 clones, with around 78% found just once. Specimen: PBMCs. The receptors originated from a middle-aged man in good health and CMV-seronegative. Each CDR3 is given with its conserved first and last residue. D genes are given only for firm matches. The size of a clone is reported for some rows only, either as once, few or many, or as a class for expanded clones.

j_gene	d_gene	abundance	v_gene	CDR3nt	CDR3aa
TRBJ2-7	NA	NA	TRBV19	TGTGCCAGTAGTATCGGAGGCAGTTCCTACGAGCAGTACTTC	CASSIGGSSYEQYF
TRBJ1-1	NA	NA	TRBV5-8	TGTGCCAGCAGCTTGGGCGGACAGCCCCTCTGGGAAGCTTTCTTT	CASSLGGQPLWEAFF
TRBJ2-1	NA	NA	TRBV5-1	TGCGCCAGCAGCTTGGGATTCGGGGAAGCCTACAATGAGCAGTTCTTC	CASSLGFGEAYNEQFF
TRBJ2-7	NA	NA	TRBV7-9	TGTGCCAGCAGCTCCCTTGGAGGGTCCCCTTTCTGGGAGCAGTACTTC	CASSSLGGSPFWEQYF
TRBJ2-7	NA	NA	TRBV7-9	TGTGCCAGCAGCTTTGGGACAAAACTTACCTACGAGCAGTACTTC	CASSFGTKLTYEQYF
TRBJ2-5	TRBD2	few	TRBV18	TGTGCCAGCTCACCACTGGGACCTAGCGGGAGGACGGAGACCCAGTACTTC	CASSPLGPSGRTETQYF
TRBJ1-4	NA	NA	TRBV5-6	TGTGCCAGCAGCAGGCAGACAGATTATAATGAAAAACTGTTTTTT	CASSRQTDYNEKLFF
TRBJ2-3	TRBD2	NA	TRBV4-2	TGTGCCAGCAGCCAGTCATTGGGACTAGCGGGAGGTGCAGATACGCAGTATTTT	CASSQSLGLAGGADTQYF
TRBJ1-3	NA	NA	TRBV9	TGTGCCAGCAGCGCCAGGGGTGTCACTGGAAACACCATATATTTT	CASSARGVTGNTIYF
TRBJ2-7	TRBD1	NA	TRBV7-8	TGTGCCAGCGAGGGACAGGGGGCCTACGAGCAGTACTTC	CASEGQGAYEQYF
TRBJ2-3	TRBD2	NA	TRBV5-1	TGCGCCAGCAGCCTGGCCCTAGCGGGAGGGCTGGTGACAGATACGCAGTATTTT	CASSLALAGGLVTDTQYF
TRBJ1-1	TRBD1	NA	TRBV9	TGTGCCAGCAGCGTAGCGGGGGACAGGGGGAACACTGAAGCTTTCTTT	CASSVAGDRGNTEAFF
TRBJ2-2	TRBD2	NA	TRBV19	TGTGCCAGTAGTATACCGCGGGAGGGCCGGGGCGGGGAGCTGTTTTTT	CASSIPREGRGGELFF
TRBJ2-3	NA	NA	TRBV6-6	TGTGCCAGCAGTTCGCCACAGGGTGGAACAGATACGCAGTATTTT	CASSSPQGGTDTQYF
TRBJ2-2	NA	NA	TRBV6-5	TGTGCCAGCAGTTCCCACACGCTCAACACCGGGGAGCTGTTTTTT	CASSSHTLNTGELFF
TRBJ2-7	TRBD1	NA	TRBV28	TGTGCCAGCAGTCCCGGGACAGTCTTCGTTTTACGCGTGTCCTCCTACGAGCAGTACTTC	CASSPGTVFVLRVSSYEQYF
TRBJ1-1	NA	once	TRBV28	TGTGCCAGCAGTGGTGGACAGCCACGGACTGAAGCTTTCTTT	CASSGGQPRTEAFF
TRBJ1-6	TRBD1	NA	TRBV5-1	TGCGCCAGCAGCGCCGGGACAGTTAATTCACCCCTCCACTTT	CASSAGTVNSPLHF
TRBJ2-2	TRBD2	few	TRBV5-4	TGTGCCAGCAGCCCGGGCGGGTCTAGCGGGCCGAACACCGGGGAGCTGTTTTTT	CASSPGGSSGPNTGELFF
TRBJ1-1	NA	NA	TRBV6-4	TGTGCCAGCAGTGACTCGACAGGGAACACTGAAGCTTTCTTT	CASSDSTGNTEAFF
TRBJ1-2	TRBD1	few	TRBV10-2	TGCGCCAGCAGTGTGACGGGAGGGGGCAGCGGCTATGGCTACACCTTC	CASSVTGGGSGYGYTF
TRBJ2-7	NA	NA	TRBV5-6	TGTGCCAGCAGCTTGGGGTTGGTGTGGGCAGGGGCGGACGAGCAGTACTTC	CASSLGLVWAGADEQYF
TRBJ2-3	TRBD2	NA	TRBV11-2	TGTGCCAGCAGCTCCAGACTAGCGGGAGAGCTGCGCACAGATACGCAGTATTTT	CASSSRLAGELRTDTQYF
TRBJ2-3	TRBD2	NA	TRBV27	TGTGCCAGCAGTATAATAGCGGGAGGGGGCACAGATACGCAGTATTTT	CASSIIAGGGTDTQYF
TRBJ2-1	TRBD2	NA	TRBV7-2	TGTGCCAGCAGCCTGACTAGCGGGAGGGATGAGCAGTTCTTC	CASSLTSGRDEQFF
TRBJ2-1	NA	NA	TRBV5-1	TGCGCCAGCAGCTTCCTTTCCCTAAACAATGAGCAGTTCTTC	CASSFLSLNNEQFF
TRBJ1-5	TRBD1	NA	TRBV18	TGTGCCAGCTCACCACCTTCAGACAGGGGACGACAGCCCCAGCATTTT	CASSPPSDRGRQPQHF
TRBJ2-5	TRBD2	NA	TRBV10-3	TGTGCCATCAAAGGGGGACTAGCGGGAGAGACCCAGTACTTC	CAIKGGLAGETQYF
TRBJ1-1	NA	few	TRBV2	TGTGCCAGCAGTGAAGCGCTTTCTGGAGGAACTGAAGCTTTCTTT	CASSEALSGGTEAFF
TRBJ2-7	TRBD2	NA	TRBV28	TGTGCCAGCAGTTTGGGGGCGGGAGGAGACGAGCAGTACTTC	CASSLGAGGDEQYF
TRBJ2-5	NA	NA	TRBV7-9	TGTGCCAGCAGGTTTACAGGGGAGACCCAGTACTTC	CASRFTGETQYF
TRBJ1-4	NA	once	TRBV18	TGTGCCAGCTCACCTGCCAGGGGTTTTAATGAAAAACTGTTTTTT	CASSPARGFNEKLFF
TRBJ2-6	NA	NA	TRBV27	TGTGCCAGCTCTACAGGGTCTCCTGGGGCCAACGTCCTGACTTTC	CASSTGSPGANVLTF
TRBJ2-4	TRBD1	once	TRBV5-1	TGCGCCAGCAGCTTGGTGAACAGGGGTGGGAACATTCAGTACTTC	CASSLVNRGGNIQYF
TRBJ2-3	NA	NA	TRBV30	TGTGCCTGGAGCACAGGATCCACAGATACGCAGTATTTT	CAWSTGSTDTQYF
TRBJ2-7	TRBD1	NA	TRBV27	TGTGCCAGCAGTTTGGTAACAGGGGGCCCGCTTGCCTCCTACGAGCAGTACTTC	CASSLVTGGPLASYEQYF
TRBJ2-4	NA	NA	TRBV2	TGTGCCAGCAGTGATGAGGGAGTAGCCAAAAACAGTCAGTACTTC	CASSDEGVAKNSQYF
TRBJ2-2	NA	NA	TRBV29-1	TGCAGCGGCGCCGGGAACACCGGGGAGCTGTTTTTT	CSGAGNTGELFF
TRBJ2-1	NA	NA	TRBV2	TGTGCCAGCACGAGGCGGGATAACTCCTACAATGAGCAGTTCTTC	CASTRRDNSYNEQFF
TRBJ1-1	TRBD1	NA	TRBV7-6	TGTGCCAGCAGCGGGACAGGGGCTGAAGCTTTCTTT	CASSGTGAEAFF
TRBJ1-2	NA	few	TRBV4-1	TGCGCCAGCAGCCAAGAGGCAGTTAACTATGGCTACACCTTC	CASSQEAVNYGYTF
TRBJ2-1	TRBD2	NA	TRBV15	TGTGCCACCACCCCTGGACGGGAGGCCGATGAGCAGTTCTTC	CATTPGREADEQFF
TRBJ1-5	NA	few	TRBV30	TGTGCCTGGACGCGCGACACCCTGAATGGGCCCCAGCATTTT	CAWTRDTLNGPQHF
TRBJ2-5	TRBD1	NA	TRBV10-3	TGTGCCATCAGTAGACAGGGGGAGACCCAGTACTTC	CAISRQGETQYF
TRBJ2-3	NA	NA	TRBV4-2	TGTGCCAGCAGCCAAGAGCCCCTAGCCGCAGATACGCAGTATTTT	CASSQEPLAADTQYF
TRBJ2-1	TRBD2	once	TRBV6-1	TGTGCCAGCATAGAGACTAGCGGTGACAATGAGCAGTTCTTC	CASIETSGDNEQFF
TRBJ2-1	NA	NA	TRBV5-6	TGTGCCAGCAGCTTGGAGCTGGGAGGCACTGAGCAGTTCTTC	CASSLELGGTEQFF